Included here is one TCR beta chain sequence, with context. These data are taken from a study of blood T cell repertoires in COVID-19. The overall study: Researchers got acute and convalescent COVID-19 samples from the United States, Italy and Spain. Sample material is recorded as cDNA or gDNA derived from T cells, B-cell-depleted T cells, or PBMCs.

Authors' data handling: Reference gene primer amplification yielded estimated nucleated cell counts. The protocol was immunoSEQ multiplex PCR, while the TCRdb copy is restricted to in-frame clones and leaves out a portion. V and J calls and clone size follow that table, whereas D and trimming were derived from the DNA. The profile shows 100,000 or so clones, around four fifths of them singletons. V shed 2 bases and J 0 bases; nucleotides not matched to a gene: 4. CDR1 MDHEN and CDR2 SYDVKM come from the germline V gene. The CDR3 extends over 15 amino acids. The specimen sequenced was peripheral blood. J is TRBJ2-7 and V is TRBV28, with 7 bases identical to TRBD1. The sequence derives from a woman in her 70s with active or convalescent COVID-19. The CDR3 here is CASSLGRGSSYEQYF. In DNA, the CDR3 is TGTGCCAGCAGTTTAGGCAGGGGGAGCTCCTACGAGCAGTACTTC.